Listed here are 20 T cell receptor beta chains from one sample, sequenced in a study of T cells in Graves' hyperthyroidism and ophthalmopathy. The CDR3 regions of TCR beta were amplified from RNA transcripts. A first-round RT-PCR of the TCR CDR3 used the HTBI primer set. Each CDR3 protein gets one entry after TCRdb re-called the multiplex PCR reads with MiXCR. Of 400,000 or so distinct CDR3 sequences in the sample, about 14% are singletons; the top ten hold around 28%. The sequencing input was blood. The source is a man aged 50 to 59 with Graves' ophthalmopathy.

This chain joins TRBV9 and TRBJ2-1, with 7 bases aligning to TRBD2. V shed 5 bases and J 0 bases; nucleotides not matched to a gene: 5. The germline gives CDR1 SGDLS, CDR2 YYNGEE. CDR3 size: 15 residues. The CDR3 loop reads CASSVSGFSYNEQFF. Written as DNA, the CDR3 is TGTGCCAGCAGTGTTAGCGGGTTCTCCTACAATGAGCAGTTCTTC.

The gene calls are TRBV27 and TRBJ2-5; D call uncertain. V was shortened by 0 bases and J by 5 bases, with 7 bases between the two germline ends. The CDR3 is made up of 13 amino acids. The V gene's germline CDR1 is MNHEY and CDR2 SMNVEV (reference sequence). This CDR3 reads CASSLSALETQYF. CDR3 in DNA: TGTGCCAGCAGTTTATCGGCTCTTGAGACCCAGTACTTC.

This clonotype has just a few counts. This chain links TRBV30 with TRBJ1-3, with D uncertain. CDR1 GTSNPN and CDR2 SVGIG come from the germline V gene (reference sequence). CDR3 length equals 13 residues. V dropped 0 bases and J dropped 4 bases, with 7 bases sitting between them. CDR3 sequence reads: CAWSVSSGNTIYF. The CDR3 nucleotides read TGTGCCTGGAGTGTAAGCTCCGGAAACACCATATATTTT.

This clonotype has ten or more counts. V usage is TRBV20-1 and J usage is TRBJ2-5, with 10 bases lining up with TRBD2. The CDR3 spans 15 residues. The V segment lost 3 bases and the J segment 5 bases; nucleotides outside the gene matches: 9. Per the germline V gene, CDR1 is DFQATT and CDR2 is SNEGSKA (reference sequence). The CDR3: CSASATSGARETQYF. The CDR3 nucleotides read TGCAGTGCTAGTGCAACTAGCGGGGCGAGGGAGACCCAGTACTTC.

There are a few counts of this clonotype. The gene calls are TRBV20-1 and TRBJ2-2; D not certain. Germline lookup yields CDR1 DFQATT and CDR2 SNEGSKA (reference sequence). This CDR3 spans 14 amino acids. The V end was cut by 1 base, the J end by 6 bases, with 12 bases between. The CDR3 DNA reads TGCAGTGCTAGAGGCCCCCTCAGACCCGGGGAGCTGTTTTTT. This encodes CSARGPLRPGELFF.

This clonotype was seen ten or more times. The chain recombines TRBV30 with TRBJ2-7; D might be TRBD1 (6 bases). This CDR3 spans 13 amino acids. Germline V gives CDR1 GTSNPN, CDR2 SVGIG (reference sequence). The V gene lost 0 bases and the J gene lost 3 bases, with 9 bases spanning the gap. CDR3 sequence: CAWSVTGLYEQYF. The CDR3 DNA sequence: TGTGCCTGGAGTGTAACAGGGCTCTACGAGCAGTACTTC.

Here the CDR3 DNA reads TGTGCCAGTAGTAGAACCGGGACGCCGTTCTTC. The encoded protein is CASSRTGTPFF. The rearrangement joins TRBV19 to TRBJ2-1, with D possibly being TRBD1 or TRBD2 (5 bases each). V was shortened by 4 bases and J by 15 bases, with 13 bases between the two germline ends. Germline V CDR1 and CDR2: LNHDA, SQIVND (reference sequence). This CDR3 contains 11 residues.

The CDR3 DNA reads TGCGCCAGCAGCGAAAGGTACTCCTACAATGAGCAGTTCTTC. This encodes CASSERYSYNEQFF. The rearrangement uses TRBV5-1 and TRBJ2-1; D unresolved. This CDR3 is built from 14 residues. Germline V lookup: CDR1 SGHRS, CDR2 YFSETQ. V was cut by 4 bases and J by 0 bases, with 8 bases left in between.

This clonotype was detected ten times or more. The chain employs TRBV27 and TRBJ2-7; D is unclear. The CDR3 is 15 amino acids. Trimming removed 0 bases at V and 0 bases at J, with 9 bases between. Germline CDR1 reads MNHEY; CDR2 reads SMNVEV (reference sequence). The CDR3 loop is CASSLSMGPSYEQYF. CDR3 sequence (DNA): TGTGCCAGCAGTTTATCTATGGGCCCCTCCTACGAGCAGTACTTC.

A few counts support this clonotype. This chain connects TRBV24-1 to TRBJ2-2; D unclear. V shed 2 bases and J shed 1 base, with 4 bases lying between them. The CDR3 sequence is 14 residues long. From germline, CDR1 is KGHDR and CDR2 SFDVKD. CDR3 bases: TGTGCCACCAGTGATTGGGTGAACACCGGGGAGCTGTTTTTT. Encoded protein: CATSDWVNTGELFF.

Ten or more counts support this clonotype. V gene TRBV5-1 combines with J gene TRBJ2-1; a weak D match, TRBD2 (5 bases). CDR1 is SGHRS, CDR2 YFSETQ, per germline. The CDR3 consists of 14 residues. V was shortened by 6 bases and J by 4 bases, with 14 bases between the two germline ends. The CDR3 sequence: CASTPADPYNEQFF. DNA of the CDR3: TGCGCCAGCACACCAGCGGACCCGTACAATGAGCAGTTCTTC.

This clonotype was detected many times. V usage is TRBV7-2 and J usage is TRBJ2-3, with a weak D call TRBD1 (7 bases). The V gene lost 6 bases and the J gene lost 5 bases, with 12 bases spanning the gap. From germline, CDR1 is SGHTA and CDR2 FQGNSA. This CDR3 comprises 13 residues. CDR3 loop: CASSSGGQDTQYF. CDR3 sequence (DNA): TGTGCCAGCAGTTCAGGGGGGCAAGATACGCAGTATTTT.

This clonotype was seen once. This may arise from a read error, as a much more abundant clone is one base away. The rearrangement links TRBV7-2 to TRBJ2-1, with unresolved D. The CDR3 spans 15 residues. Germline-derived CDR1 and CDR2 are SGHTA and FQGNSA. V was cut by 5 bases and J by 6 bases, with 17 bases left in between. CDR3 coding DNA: TGTGCCAGCAGCCTCCCAACGGGCCCATGCAATGAGCAGTTCTTC. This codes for CASSLPTGPCNEQFF.

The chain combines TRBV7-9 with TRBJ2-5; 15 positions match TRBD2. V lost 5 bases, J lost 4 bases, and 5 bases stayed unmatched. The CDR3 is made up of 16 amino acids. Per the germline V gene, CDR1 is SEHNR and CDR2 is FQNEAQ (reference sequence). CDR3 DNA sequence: TGTGCCAGCAGCCTCCCGGGACTAGCGGGAGGAGAGACCCAGTACTTC. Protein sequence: CASSLPGLAGGETQYF. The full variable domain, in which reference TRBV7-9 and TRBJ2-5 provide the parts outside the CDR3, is DTGVSQNPRHKITKRGQNVTFRCDPISEHNRLYWYRQTLGQGPEFLTYFQNEAQLEKSRLLSDRFSAERPKGSFSTLEIQRTEQGDSAMYLCASSLPGLAGGETQYFGPGTRLLVL.

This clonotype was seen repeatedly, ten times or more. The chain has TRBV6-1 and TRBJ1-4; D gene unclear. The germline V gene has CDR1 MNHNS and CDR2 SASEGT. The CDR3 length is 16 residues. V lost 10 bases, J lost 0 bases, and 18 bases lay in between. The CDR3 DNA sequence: TGTGCCACCGCGGGAAGGAATATAGCAACTAATGAAAAACTGTTTTTT. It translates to CATAGRNIATNEKLFF.

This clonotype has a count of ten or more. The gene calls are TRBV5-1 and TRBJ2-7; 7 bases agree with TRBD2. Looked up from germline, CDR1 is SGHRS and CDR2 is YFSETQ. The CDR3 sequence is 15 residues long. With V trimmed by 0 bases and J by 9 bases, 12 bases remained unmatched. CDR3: CASSLERGLGRGQYF. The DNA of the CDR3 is TGCGCCAGCAGCTTGGAGCGGGGTCTCGGGCGAGGGCAGTACTTC.

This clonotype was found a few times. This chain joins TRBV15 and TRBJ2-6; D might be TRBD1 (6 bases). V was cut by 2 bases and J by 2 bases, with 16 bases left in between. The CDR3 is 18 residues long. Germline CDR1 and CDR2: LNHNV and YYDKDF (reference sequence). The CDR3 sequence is CATSRHIFEGAGANVLTF. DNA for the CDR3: TGTGCCACCAGCAGACACATCTTCGAGGGGGCTGGGGCCAACGTCCTGACTTTC.

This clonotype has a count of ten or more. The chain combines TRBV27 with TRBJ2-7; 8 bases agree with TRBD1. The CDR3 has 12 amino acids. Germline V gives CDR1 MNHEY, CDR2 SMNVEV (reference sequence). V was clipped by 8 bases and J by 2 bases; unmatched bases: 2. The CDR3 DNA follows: TGTGCCAGCCGGACAGGGACCTACGAGCAGTACTTC. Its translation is CASRTGTYEQYF.

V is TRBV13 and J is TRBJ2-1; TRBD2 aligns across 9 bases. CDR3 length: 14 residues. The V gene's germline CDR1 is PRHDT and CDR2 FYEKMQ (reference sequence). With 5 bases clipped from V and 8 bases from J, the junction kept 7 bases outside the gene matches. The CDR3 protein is CASSISGSKDEQFF. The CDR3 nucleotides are TGTGCCAGCAGCATTAGCGGGAGTAAAGATGAGCAGTTCTTC. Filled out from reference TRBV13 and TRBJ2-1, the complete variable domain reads AAGVIQSPRHLIKEKRETATLKCYPIPRHDTVYWYQQGPGQDPQFLISFYEKMQSDKGSIPDRFSAQQFSDYHSELNMSSLELGDSALYFCASSISGSKDEQFFGPGTRLTVL.

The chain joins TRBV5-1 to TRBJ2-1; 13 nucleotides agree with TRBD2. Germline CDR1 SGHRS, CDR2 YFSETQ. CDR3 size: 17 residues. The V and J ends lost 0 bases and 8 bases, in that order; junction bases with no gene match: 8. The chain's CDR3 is CASSLDPTSGRVHEQFF. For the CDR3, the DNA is TGCGCCAGCAGCTTGGACCCTACTAGCGGGAGGGTCCATGAGCAGTTCTTC.